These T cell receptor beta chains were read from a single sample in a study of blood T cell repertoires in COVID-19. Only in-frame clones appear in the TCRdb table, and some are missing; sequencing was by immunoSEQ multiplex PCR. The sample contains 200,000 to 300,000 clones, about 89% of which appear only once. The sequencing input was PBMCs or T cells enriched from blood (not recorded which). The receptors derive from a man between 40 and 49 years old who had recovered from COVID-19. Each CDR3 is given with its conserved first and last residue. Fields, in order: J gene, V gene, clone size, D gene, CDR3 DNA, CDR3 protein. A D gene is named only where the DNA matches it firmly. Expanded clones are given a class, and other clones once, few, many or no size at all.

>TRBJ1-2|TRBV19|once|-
TGTGCCAGTAGTACCGGACAGTTAGCTAACTATGGCTACACCTTC
CASSTGQLANYGYTF
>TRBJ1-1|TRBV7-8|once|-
TGTGCCAGCACAACCCGCCTAATAGTGGACACTGAAGCTTTCTTT
CASTTRLIVDTEAFF
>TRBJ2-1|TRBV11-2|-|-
TGTGCCAGCAGGCAGGGCCAGAGCTCCTACAATGAGCAGTTCTTC
CASRQGQSSYNEQFF
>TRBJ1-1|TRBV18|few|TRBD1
TGTGCCAGCACGGACAGGGTTTCCGGCACTGAAGCTTTCTTT
CASTDRVSGTEAFF
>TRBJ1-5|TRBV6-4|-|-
TGTGCCAGCAGTGAGGAGGCAGCTAATCAGCCCCAGCATTTT
CASSEEAANQPQHF
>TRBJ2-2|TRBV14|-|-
TGTGCCAGCAGCCAGAAGATGGCCAACCTCCGGGTTTCCGGGGAGCTGTTTTTT
CASSQKMANLRVSGELFF
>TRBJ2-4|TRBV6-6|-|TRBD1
TGTGCCAGCAGTTACGGACAGGAGAAAAACATTCAGTACTTC
CASSYGQEKNIQYF
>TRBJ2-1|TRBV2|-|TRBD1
TGTGCCAGCAGTAGACAGGGGGTGGGCTCCTACAATGAGCAGTTCTTC
CASSRQGVGSYNEQFF
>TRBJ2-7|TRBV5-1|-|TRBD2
TGCGCCAGCAGCTTGTTAGCTAGCGGGGCTGACGAGCAGTACTTC
CASSLLASGADEQYF
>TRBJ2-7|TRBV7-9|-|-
TGTGCCAGCAGCCCATCTTATAGCGGATCGACCTACGAGCAGTACTTC
CASSPSYSGSTYEQYF
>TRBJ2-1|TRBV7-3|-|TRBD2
TGTGCCAGCAGCCTTCCGGGACTAGCGGGATTTAATGAGCAGTTCTTC
CASSLPGLAGFNEQFF